What follows describes a single T cell receptor beta chain. Generated by immunoSEQ multiplex PCR, the TCRdb table keeps only in-frame clones and is missing some. This sample has roughly 170,000 clones, with 70% to 90% found just once. Germline V gene lookup returns CDR1 MDHEN and CDR2 SYDVKM. CDR3 length equals 14 residues. V gave up 3 bases and J gave up 7 bases, with 13 bases separating them. These data belong to a study of T cell responses to AZD1222 COVID-19 vaccine. The chain links TRBV28 to TRBJ1-5; D remains unclear. The specimen was peripheral blood, collected on day 0 of AZD1222 vaccination. The sequence derives from an adult in good health. CDR3 protein: CASSFSGNGQPQHF. The CDR3 DNA follows: TGTGCCAGCAGTTTTTCCGGGAATGGCCAGCCCCAGCATTTT.